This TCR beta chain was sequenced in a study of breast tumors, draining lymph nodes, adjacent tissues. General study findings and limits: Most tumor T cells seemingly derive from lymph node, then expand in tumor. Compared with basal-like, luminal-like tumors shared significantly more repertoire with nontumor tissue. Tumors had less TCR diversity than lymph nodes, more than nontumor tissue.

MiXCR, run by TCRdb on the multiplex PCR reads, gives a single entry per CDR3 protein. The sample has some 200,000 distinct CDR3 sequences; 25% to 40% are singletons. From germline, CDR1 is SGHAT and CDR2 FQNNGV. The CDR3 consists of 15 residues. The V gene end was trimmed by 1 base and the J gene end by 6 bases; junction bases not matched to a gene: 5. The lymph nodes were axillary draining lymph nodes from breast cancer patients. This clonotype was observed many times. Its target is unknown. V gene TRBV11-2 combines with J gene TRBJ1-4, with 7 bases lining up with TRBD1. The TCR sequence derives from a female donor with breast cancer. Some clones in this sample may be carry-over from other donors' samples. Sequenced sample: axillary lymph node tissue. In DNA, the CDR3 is TGTGCCAGCAGCTTAGCGGGCAGGGGGGATGAAAAACTGTTTTTT. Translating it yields CASSLAGRGDEKLFF.